This T cell receptor beta chain derives from a study of T cell repertoires in cytomegalovirus infection. Study at large: Indications came from public TCR beta signatures; they pointed to CMV infection and to a matching HLA type.

One entry per CDR3 protein, called by TCRdb with MiXCR from the reads. Found here are a few hundred thousand distinct CDR3 sequences, approximately 17% of them singletons; the top ten hold around half. General study points: Clonotypes of TCR beta that were HLA-C-restricted and CMV-specific dominated the ex vivo response. Public TCR beta family frequency separated CMV-and-HLA carriers, including in an independent cohort.

Germline V gene sequence: CDR1 MDHEN, CDR2 SYDVKM. This CDR3 region has 16 residues. The V and J ends lost 2 bases and 2 bases, in that order; junction bases with no gene match: 8. This clonotype was observed many times. As yet, its antigen is unknown. Sequenced material: CD8+ T cells from PBMCs. The chain uses TRBV28 and TRBJ2-7, with TRBD1 matching over 8 bases. This clonotype originated in a human donor in good health (CMV status not recorded). Some clones in this sample may be carry-over from other donors' samples. CDR3 coding DNA: TGTGCCAGCAGTTTACGCACGACAGGGGTCCCCTACGAGCAGTACTTC. Its protein product is CASSLRTTGVPYEQYF.